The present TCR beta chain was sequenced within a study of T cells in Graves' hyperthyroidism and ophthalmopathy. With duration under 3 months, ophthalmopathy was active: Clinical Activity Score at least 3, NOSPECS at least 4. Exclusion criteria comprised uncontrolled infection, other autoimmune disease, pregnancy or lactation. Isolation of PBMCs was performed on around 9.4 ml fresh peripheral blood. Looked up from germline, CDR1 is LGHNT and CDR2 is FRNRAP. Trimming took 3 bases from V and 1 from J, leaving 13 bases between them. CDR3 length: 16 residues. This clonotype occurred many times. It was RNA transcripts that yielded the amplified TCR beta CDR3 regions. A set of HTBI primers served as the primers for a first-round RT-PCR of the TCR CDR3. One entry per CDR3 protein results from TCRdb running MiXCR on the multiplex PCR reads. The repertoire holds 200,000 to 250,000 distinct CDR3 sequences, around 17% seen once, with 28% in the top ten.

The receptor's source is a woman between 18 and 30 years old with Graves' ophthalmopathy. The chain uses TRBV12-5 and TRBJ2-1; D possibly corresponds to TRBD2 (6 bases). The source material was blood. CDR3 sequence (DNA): TGTGCTAGTGGTTTCCCCGGACTACAATCCTACAATGAGCAGTTCTTC. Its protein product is CASGFPGLQSYNEQFF.